Sequencing of this T cell receptor beta chain was carried out in a study of T cell repertoires in cytomegalovirus infection. TCRdb recomputed calls from the reads with MiXCR, one row per CDR3 protein. The data hold around 180,000 distinct CDR3 sequences, with 28% observed a single time. Trimming stripped 3 bases from V and 2 bases from J, with 14 bases between. The germline gives CDR1 SEHNR, CDR2 FQNEAQ (reference sequence). The CDR3 loop spans 16 amino acids. Overall study results and limits: The study found HLA-C-restricted CMV-specific TCR beta clonotypes dominating the ex vivo response.

In the case of this clonotype: The antigen remains undetermined.

V gene TRBV7-9 combines with J gene TRBJ1-5; no clear D. Sequenced material: PBMCs. The TCR comes from a human donor in good health (CMV status not recorded). Some clones in this sample may be carry-over from other donors' samples. CDR3 sequence reads: CASSFYSDWGNQPQHF. The CDR3 nucleotides read TGTGCCAGCAGCTTCTATTCCGATTGGGGCAATCAGCCCCAGCATTTT.